The clone carrying this T cell receptor (beta chain) showed up just a few times. Antigen: not known. UMIs were added to TCR cDNA along with a universal primer site when it was made by 5'RACE template switching. TCRdb analysed the 5' RACE reads with MiXCR anew, one entry per CDR3 protein. The repertoire has roughly 500,000 distinct CDR3 sequences, 15% to 20% of them found once; the top ten carry roughly an eighth. This record comes from a study of T cells after yellow fever vaccination. Findings and caveats of the study: Compared with primary, the secondary response was weaker and peaked at day 5, not 15.

Trimming removed 4 bases from V and 0 bases from J, with 13 bases in between. Germline V CDR1 and CDR2: SGHVS, FQNEAQ. The length of the CDR3 is 15 residues. The gene calls are TRBV7-8 and TRBJ2-7; D not certain. The sample here was PBMCs, taken 15 days after the yellow fever booster vaccination. This receptor was obtained from a man aged 25 to 40 who received the YFV17D yellow fever vaccine. The DNA of the CDR3 is TGTGCCAGCAGCTCGCTCTCGGCAGGCTCCTACGAGCAGTACTTC. This gives the protein CASSSLSAGSYEQYF.